Below, 31 T cell receptor beta chains from the same sample are listed, as sequenced in a study of shared clonotypes between healthy human individuals. Measured with immunoSEQ multiplex PCR; TCRdb has only the in-frame clones, and not every one. The table has about 2 million clones, over 85% seen once; the top ten hold 0.1% to 0.15%. The source material was naive CD4+ T cells sorted from blood. Subset: CD45RA+ positively selected. These receptors were collected from a man aged 18 to 35 in good health.

This CDR3 is CSGLSGGETQYF. The CDR3 DNA sequence: TGCAGCGGACTGAGCGGAGGAGAGACCCAGTACTTC. The chain carries TRBV29-1 and TRBJ2-5, with D possibly matching TRBD2 (5 bases). With 7 bases removed from V and 4 bases from J, the gap between germline ends came to 13 bases. This CDR3 is 12 amino acids long. Germline V gene data show CDR1 as SQVTM and CDR2 as ANQGSEA.

The V call is TRBV10-3, the J call TRBJ2-4; 7 bases match TRBD1. This CDR3 contains 15 residues. Germline V gene sequence: CDR1 ENHRY, CDR2 SYGVKD. The J segment lost 3 bases and the V segment lost 0 bases, leaving 2 bases of the junction unmatched. The CDR3 spells CAISESRDSKNIQYF. DNA for the CDR3: TGTGCCATCAGTGAGTCACGGGACAGCAAAAACATTCAGTACTTC.

The V call is TRBV6-6, the J call TRBJ2-5, with TRBD1 matching over 8 bases. The CDR3 runs 13 residues. Trimming cost V 4 bases and J 2 bases; bases outside gene matches: 0. Looked up from germline, CDR1 is MNHNY and CDR2 is SVGAGI (reference sequence). The DNA of the CDR3 is TGTGCCAGCAGTTGGGACAGGCAAGAGACCCAGTACTTC. This encodes CASSWDRQETQYF.

This clone was seen many times. Other nucleotide sequences from this sample produce the same CDR3. This chain uses TRBV5-4 with TRBJ1-1; 9 bases are a match to TRBD1. Germline V CDR1 and CDR2: SGHNT, YYREEE (reference sequence). With 3 bases clipped from V and 4 bases from J, the junction kept 7 bases outside the gene matches. The CDR3 totals 15 residues. Here the CDR3 DNA reads TGTGCCAGCAGCTCGGGGACAGGGCTAATCACTGAAGCTTTCTTT. As protein: CASSSGTGLITEAFF.

Only a few counts were recorded for this clone. V is TRBV10-3 and J is TRBJ1-6; 7 positions agree with TRBD1. This CDR3 is built from 14 residues. J lost 7 bases, V lost 10 bases, and 10 bases had no gene match. The germline gives CDR1 ENHRY, CDR2 SYGVKD. CDR3 loop: CATAQGEVNSPLHF. CDR3 sequence (DNA): TGTGCCACGGCCCAGGGGGAGGTAAATTCACCCCTCCACTTT.

V and J are TRBV6-1 and TRBJ1-1; weak D call: TRBD1 (6 bases). Per germline, CDR1 MNHNS and CDR2 SASEGT. V lost 5 bases to trimming and J lost 4 bases, with 17 bases between them. The length of the CDR3 is 15 residues. CDR3 coding DNA: TGTGCCAGCAGTCGTCTCACAGGGACAAGCACTGAAGCTTTCTTT. This sequence encodes CASSRLTGTSTEAFF.

The V call is TRBV18, the J call TRBJ2-5; the D gene is possibly TRBD2 (6 bases). Trimming cost V 4 bases and J 2 bases, with 14 bases left between them. Germline CDR1 KGHSH, CDR2 LQKENI. The CDR3 is made up of 15 amino acids. For the CDR3, the DNA is TGTGCCAGCTCACTGAGCGGGCCGGGGCAAGAGACCCAGTACTTC. It encodes CASSLSGPGQETQYF.

J is TRBJ2-5 and V is TRBV6-4, with 8 bases identical to TRBD1. V shed 3 bases and J 0 bases; nucleotides not matched to a gene: 0. Germline-derived CDR1 and CDR2 are MRHNA and SNTAGT. The CDR3 has 14 amino acids. The CDR3 loop reads CASSEDRDQETQYF. The DNA for the CDR3 is TGTGCCAGCAGTGAGGACAGGGACCAAGAGACCCAGTACTTC.

The rearrangement links TRBV19 to TRBJ2-1; possibly TRBD2 for D (6 bases). This CDR3 has 15 amino acids. Trimming took off 5 bases at V and 0 bases at J, with 11 bases between the two ends. Germline V lookup: CDR1 LNHDA, CDR2 SQIVND (reference sequence). Here the CDR3 DNA reads TGTGCCAGTAGTCCCCCGGGAGTCTCCTACAATGAGCAGTTCTTC. Protein sequence: CASSPPGVSYNEQFF.

The chain is built from TRBV28 and TRBJ1-3; no firm D call. CDR3 size: 15 residues. Germline values: CDR1 MDHEN, CDR2 SYDVKM. The V end was cut by 1 base, the J end by 4 bases, with 11 bases between. The CDR3 DNA reads TGTGCCAGCAGTTTATCGTCCAGTTTCGGAAACACCATATATTTT. Residues: CASSLSSSFGNTIYF. Full variable domain (remainder filled in from reference TRBV28 and TRBJ1-3): DVKVTQSSRYLVKRTGEKVFLECVQDMDHENMFWYRQDPGLGLRLIYFSYDVKMKEKGDIPEGYSVSREKKERFSLILESASTNQTSMYLCASSLSSSFGNTIYFGEGSWLTVV.

In nucleotides, the CDR3 is TGTGCCAGCTCCCGCTTTGAGGGGGAGACCCAGTACTTC. Translating it yields CASSRFEGETQYF. This sequence joins TRBV18 and TRBJ2-5, with D perhaps TRBD1 or TRBD2 (5 bases each). CDR3 length: 13 amino acids. V lost 6 bases and J 5 bases, leaving 13 bases between the germline ends. CDR1 is KGHSH and CDR2 is LQKENI in the germline V gene.

J is TRBJ2-1 and V is TRBV6-5; 11 positions agree with TRBD2. V dropped 2 bases and J dropped 4; count of bases not matched to a gene: 4. The CDR3 spans 16 residues. The V gene's germline CDR1 is MNHEY and CDR2 SVGAGI. The CDR3 spells CASSYAGTSGYNEQFF. The CDR3 DNA is TGTGCCAGCAGTTACGCCGGGACTAGCGGTTACAATGAGCAGTTCTTC.

The chain has TRBV7-2 and TRBJ2-2; 7 bases fit TRBD1. The CDR3 is 14 residues long. V lost 5 bases, J lost 13 bases, and 13 bases stayed unmatched. CDR1 is SGHTA, CDR2 FQGNSA, per germline. The DNA for the CDR3 is TGTGCCAGCAGCATGACGGGACAGTTCGATCTGCTGTTTTTT. Protein product: CASSMTGQFDLLFF.

The chain links TRBV6-6 to TRBJ1-6; D call uncertain. CDR3 length: 11 amino acids. The ends were cut back, 4 bases at V and 9 bases at J, with 4 bases in the middle. CDR1 is MNHNY, CDR2 SVGAGI, per germline (reference sequence). CDR3 sequence reads: CASSFGSPLHF. The DNA for the CDR3 is TGTGCCAGCAGTTTTGGTTCACCCCTCCACTTT.

The V gene is TRBV4-1, the J gene TRBJ2-6; D is undetermined. Trimming cost V 1 base and J 0 bases, with 4 bases left between them. Per germline, CDR1 MGHRA and CDR2 YSYEKL. The CDR3 has 15 residues. In DNA, the CDR3 is TGCGCCAGCAGCCAAGGGGACTCTGGGGCCAACGTCCTGACTTTC. Protein: CASSQGDSGANVLTF.

The rearrangement joins TRBV25-1 to TRBJ2-5; 9 bases align to TRBD1. The CDR3 totals 17 residues. The V gene's germline CDR1 is MGHDK and CDR2 SYGVNS. V gave up 2 bases and J gave up 4 bases; unmatched junction bases: 11. The CDR3 protein is CASSEPHGSTGGETQYF. The CDR3 DNA sequence: TGTGCCAGCAGTGAACCCCACGGCTCGACAGGGGGAGAGACCCAGTACTTC.

The chain has TRBV6-1 and TRBJ1-5; 9 bases agree with TRBD1. The CDR3 spans 13 residues. Germline trimming cut 7 bases from V and 7 bases from J; bases unmatched to any gene: 5. Germline CDR1 MNHNS, CDR2 SASEGT. The CDR3 region has the DNA TGTGCCAGCACCCCGGACAGGGGACAGCCCCAGCATTTT. Translation: CASTPDRGQPQHF.

The rearrangement joins TRBV4-1 to TRBJ1-4, with TRBD1 as a possible D gene (5 bases). The V gene's germline CDR1 is MGHRA and CDR2 YSYEKL. The CDR3 runs to 17 residues. Trimming removed 1 base at V and 8 bases at J, with 20 bases between. The CDR3 region is CASSQGIRTGPGEKLFF. In DNA form, the CDR3 reads TGCGCCAGCAGCCAAGGGATCCGGACGGGGCCGGGGGAAAAACTGTTTTTT.

This CDR3 is CAWRGLHYEQYF. CDR3 in DNA: TGTGCCTGGAGGGGGCTCCACTACGAGCAGTACTTC. The rearrangement joins TRBV30 to TRBJ2-7, with D maybe TRBD1 (5 bases). This CDR3 has 12 amino acids. Trimming pared 3 bases from V and 3 bases from J, leaving 9 bases between. CDR1 and CDR2 (germline): GTSNPN, SVGIG (reference sequence).

The chain employs TRBV10-3 and TRBJ2-3; TRBD2 agrees at 7 bases. The length of the CDR3 is 14 residues. Per the germline V gene, CDR1 is ENHRY and CDR2 is SYGVKD. J gave up 1 base and V 6 bases, and 4 bases lay outside the gene matches. The CDR3, as DNA: TGTGCCATCAGCGAGCGGGACGGCACAGATACGCAGTATTTT. The encoded protein is CAISERDGTDTQYF.

This clone was counted once. The chain links TRBV4-1 to TRBJ2-1; TRBD1 agrees at 8 bases. CDR3 length equals 16 residues. V was clipped by 0 bases and J by 2 bases; unmatched bases: 3. Germline values: CDR1 MGHRA, CDR2 YSYEKL. DNA for the CDR3: TGCGCCAGCAGCCAAGATGGCAGGGGGCCCTACAATGAGCAGTTCTTC. Amino acids: CASSQDGRGPYNEQFF.

The rearrangement joins TRBV5-6 to TRBJ1-5; D is ambiguous. From germline, CDR1 is SGHDT and CDR2 YYEEEE. Deletions cut 3 bases from V and 5 bases from J, with 9 bases between. This CDR3 is 13 amino acids long. The CDR3 DNA reads as TGTGCCAGCAGCTACGGACCTGATCAGCCCCAGCATTTT. Translation gives CASSYGPDQPQHF.

The V and J genes are TRBV4-1 and TRBJ2-1; TRBD1 agrees at 8 bases. With V trimmed by 4 bases and J by 1 base, 6 bases remained unmatched. This CDR3 is 16 amino acids long. The germline V gene has CDR1 MGHRA and CDR2 YSYEKL. The CDR3 loop is CASSLPRGPSYNEQFF. CDR3 DNA: TGCGCCAGCAGCCTACCCAGGGGGCCTTCCTACAATGAGCAGTTCTTC.

V usage is TRBV7-9 and J usage is TRBJ1-4; D gene uncertain. In germline, CDR1 is SEHNR, CDR2 FQNEAQ (reference sequence). The CDR3 has 15 residues. The germline V and J ends were trimmed by 2 bases and 0 bases, with 7 bases remaining between them. For the CDR3, the DNA is TGTGCCAGCAGCTTAAGTGGGGCAACTAATGAAAAACTGTTTTTT. Translation: CASSLSGATNEKLFF.

The chain carries TRBV18 and TRBJ2-1, with D uncertain. The CDR3 sequence is 15 residues long. The V gene lost 3 bases and the J gene lost 0 bases, with 9 bases spanning the gap. CDR1 is KGHSH and CDR2 is LQKENI in the germline V gene. The CDR3 bases are TGTGCCAGCTCACCTACCATACTCTCCTACAATGAGCAGTTCTTC. It specifies CASSPTILSYNEQFF. The whole variable domain, filled in from reference TRBV18 and TRBJ2-1, reads NAGVMQNPRHLVRRRGQEARLRCSPMKGHSHVYWYRQLPEEGLKFMVYLQKENIIDESGMPKERFSAEFPKEGPSILRIQQVVRGDSAAYFCASSPTILSYNEQFFGPGTRLTVL.

This rearrangement joins TRBV6-5 to TRBJ1-5; no clear D gene. Germline assignment: CDR1 MNHEY and CDR2 SVGAGI. V lost 6 bases and J lost 1, with 10 bases in between. The CDR3 has 14 amino acids. DNA for the CDR3: TGTGCCAGCAGGAGCGACGCCAGCAATCAGCCCCAGCATTTT. This codes for CASRSDASNQPQHF.

In DNA, the CDR3 is TGTGCCAGCAGGACTATTGACAGCGGGGAGCTGTTTTTT. It is translated as CASRTIDSGELFF. The chain carries TRBV2 and TRBJ2-2; D could derive from TRBD1 or TRBD2 (5 bases each). CDR3 size: 13 residues. V was pared by 6 bases and J by 7 bases, with 12 bases between. Looked up from germline, CDR1 is SNHLY and CDR2 is FYNNEI.

The chain is built from TRBV18 and TRBJ1-2; TRBD1 matches at 12 bases. The CDR3 has 15 residues. J gave up 8 bases and V 3 bases, and 7 bases lay outside the gene matches. The germline CDR1 and CDR2 sequences are KGHSH and LQKENI. In nucleotides, the CDR3 is TGTGCCAGCTCACCCCTGGGACAGGGGGCAGAAGGCTACACCTTC. This translates into CASSPLGQGAEGYTF.

The V gene is TRBV19, the J gene TRBJ1-4; D gene ambiguous. Trimming removed 6 bases from V and 5 bases from J, with 10 bases in between. Germline CDR1 and CDR2: LNHDA and SQIVND (reference sequence). The length of the CDR3 is 13 residues. DNA for the CDR3: TGTGCCAGTAGGCCTAAGGGCAATGAAAAACTGTTTTTT. Translating gives CASRPKGNEKLFF.

V usage is TRBV11-2 and J usage is TRBJ2-7, with no clear D. CDR3 length equals 14 residues. Deletions cut 1 base from V and 1 base from J, with 8 bases between. Germline V CDR1 and CDR2: SGHAT, FQNNGV. This CDR3 reads CASSLVSLSYEQYF. The CDR3 DNA is TGTGCCAGCAGCTTAGTGAGTCTTTCCTACGAGCAGTACTTC.

The chain is built from TRBV30 and TRBJ1-4; possible D gene TRBD1, 5 bases. Germline V gene lookup returns CDR1 GTSNPN and CDR2 SVGIG (reference sequence). The V end was cut by 5 bases, the J end by 0 bases, with 7 bases between. The CDR3 contains 13 residues. The CDR3 region has the DNA TGTGCCTGGCAGGGACCAACTAATGAAAAACTGTTTTTT. This encodes CAWQGPTNEKLFF.